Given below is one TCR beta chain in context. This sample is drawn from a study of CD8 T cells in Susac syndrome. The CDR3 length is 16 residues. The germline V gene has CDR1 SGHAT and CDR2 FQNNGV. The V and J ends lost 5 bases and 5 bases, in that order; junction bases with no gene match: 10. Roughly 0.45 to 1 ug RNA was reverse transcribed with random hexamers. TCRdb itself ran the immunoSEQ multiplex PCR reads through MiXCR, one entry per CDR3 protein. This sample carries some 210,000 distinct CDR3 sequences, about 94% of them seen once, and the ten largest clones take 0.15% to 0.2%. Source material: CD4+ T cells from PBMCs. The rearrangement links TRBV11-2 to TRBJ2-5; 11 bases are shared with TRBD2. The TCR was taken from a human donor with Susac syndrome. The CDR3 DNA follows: TGTGCCAGCAGCCCCGAGATAGCGGGGGGGCTGGAGACCCAGTACTTC. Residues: CASSPEIAGGLETQYF.